This T cell receptor beta chain appears in the sequencing data of a study of blood T cell repertoires in COVID-19. Overall study: Acute and convalescent COVID-19 specimens originated in the United States, Italy and Spain. The analysed material was cDNA or gDNA that came from T cells, B-cell-depleted T cells, or PBMCs.

Per the authors' pipeline: Reference gene primer amplification gave nucleated cell count estimates. Sequenced by immunoSEQ multiplex PCR; TCRdb stores in-frame clones only, minus some. The V and J calls and clone size are taken from that table; D and trimming were inferred from the DNA. The data show some 74,000 clones, with 70% to 80% seen just once and around 12% held by the top ten. CDR1 is LNHDA, CDR2 SQIVND, per germline (reference sequence). This CDR3 contains 17 residues. V lost 4 bases and J lost 0; bases outside the gene matches: 9. The rearrangement links TRBV19 to TRBJ1-2; 9 positions agree with TRBD1. This TCR derives from a human donor in a cohort sampled during active COVID-19. Specimen: peripheral blood. The CDR3 nucleotides are TGTGCCAGTAGTAGAACAGGGGGCGCGGATACTAACTATGGCTACACCTTC. Protein sequence: CASSRTGGADTNYGYTF.